A single sample is the source of the 7 T cell receptor beta chains below, sequenced in a study of blood T cell repertoires in COVID-19. Some clones are missing from TCRdb's copy, which holds only in-frame ones; the method was immunoSEQ multiplex PCR. The repertoire has more than 250,000 clones, roughly 88% of them found once; the top ten carry under 2.5%. Sequenced input: PBMCs or T cells enriched from blood (not recorded which). The receptor set was obtained from a man aged 25-45 years who had recovered from COVID-19.

The gene calls are TRBV5-4 and TRBJ2-3, with D hard to call. CDR1 is SGHNT, CDR2 YYREEE, per germline (reference sequence). The length of the CDR3 is 15 residues. Trimming pared 2 bases from V and 0 bases from J, leaving 10 bases between. Here the CDR3 DNA reads TGTGCCAGCAGCTTTTCTCTGGCTAGCACAGATACGCAGTATTTT. Translating gives CASSFSLASTDTQYF.

This chain links TRBV6-5 with TRBJ1-1; 8 nucleotides line up with TRBD1. Looked up from germline, CDR1 is MNHEY and CDR2 is SVGAGI. The CDR3 contains 15 residues. V gave up 8 bases and J gave up 0 bases; unmatched junction bases: 8. For the CDR3, the DNA is TGTGCCAGCCCCGGGCGACAGGGGATGAACACTGAAGCTTTCTTT. Protein sequence: CASPGRQGMNTEAFF.

This chain uses TRBV2 with TRBJ1-1; D not certain. The V gene lost 6 bases and the J gene lost 4 bases, with 18 bases spanning the gap. The germline V gene encodes CDR1 SNHLY and CDR2 FYNNEI. This CDR3 has 15 residues. This CDR3 reads CASSPPSLKLTEAFF. As DNA, the CDR3 is TGTGCCAGCAGCCCCCCGAGCCTGAAACTCACTGAAGCTTTCTTT.

The chain couples TRBV5-8 to TRBJ2-7, with TRBD2 as a possible D gene (5 bases). This CDR3 is built from 16 residues. Trimming removed 4 bases from V and 3 bases from J, with 20 bases in between. Germline V gene data show CDR1 as SGHTS and CDR2 as YDEGEE. The CDR3 loop is CASSASPYSAGYEQYF. The CDR3 region has the DNA TGTGCCAGCAGCGCGAGCCCCTATTCTGCGGGCTACGAGCAGTACTTC.

The table lists this clone with a few counts. V and J are TRBV5-4 and TRBJ2-5; possibly TRBD2 for D (5 bases). Trimming took 0 bases from V and 5 from J, leaving 11 bases between them. Germline lookup yields CDR1 SGHNT and CDR2 YYREEE (reference sequence). This CDR3 region has 14 residues. The CDR3 spells CASSLEVGGETQYF. The CDR3, as DNA: TGTGCCAGCAGCTTGGAAGTGGGCGGGGAGACCCAGTACTTC.

The chain joins TRBV18 to TRBJ2-6; no firm D call. The CDR3 extends over 17 amino acids. CDR1 KGHSH and CDR2 LQKENI come from the germline V gene. Trimming removed 2 bases from V and 0 bases from J, with 11 bases in between. The DNA of the CDR3 is TGTGCCAGCTCACCATTTGGTGTAGACTCTGGGGCCAACGTCCTGACTTTC. As protein: CASSPFGVDSGANVLTF.

This chain uses TRBV10-3 with TRBJ1-1, with D maybe TRBD1 (5 bases). V shed 5 bases and J shed 2 bases, with 12 bases lying between them. CDR1 and CDR2 from the germline V gene are ENHRY and SYGVKD. This CDR3 region has 14 residues. CDR3 DNA sequence: TGTGCCATCAGTAACGGGGGGGGAAACACTGAAGCTTTCTTT. It encodes CAISNGGGNTEAFF.